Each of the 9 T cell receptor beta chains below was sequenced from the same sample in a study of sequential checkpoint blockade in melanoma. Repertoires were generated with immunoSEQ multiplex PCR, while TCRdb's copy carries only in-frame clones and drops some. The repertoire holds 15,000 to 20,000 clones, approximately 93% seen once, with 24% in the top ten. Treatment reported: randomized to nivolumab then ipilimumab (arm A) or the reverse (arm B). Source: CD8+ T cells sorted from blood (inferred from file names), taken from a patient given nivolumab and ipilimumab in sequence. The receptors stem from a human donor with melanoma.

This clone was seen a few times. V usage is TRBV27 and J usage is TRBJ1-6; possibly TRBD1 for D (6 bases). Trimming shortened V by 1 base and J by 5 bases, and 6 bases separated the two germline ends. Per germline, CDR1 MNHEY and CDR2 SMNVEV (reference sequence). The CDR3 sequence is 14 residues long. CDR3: CASSLYRDNSPLHF. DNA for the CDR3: TGTGCCAGCAGTTTATACAGGGATAATTCACCCCTCCACTTT.

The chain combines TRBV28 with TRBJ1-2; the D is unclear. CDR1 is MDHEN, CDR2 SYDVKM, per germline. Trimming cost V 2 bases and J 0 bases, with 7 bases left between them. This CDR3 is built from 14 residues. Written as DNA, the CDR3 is TGTGCCAGCAGTTTAGAGTCTGCTAACTATGGCTACACCTTC. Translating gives CASSLESANYGYTF.

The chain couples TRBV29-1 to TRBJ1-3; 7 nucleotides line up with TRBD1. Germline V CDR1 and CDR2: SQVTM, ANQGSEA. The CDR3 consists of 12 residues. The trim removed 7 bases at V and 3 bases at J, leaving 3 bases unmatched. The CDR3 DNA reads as TGCAGCGCCAGACAGGGTGGAAACACCATATATTTT. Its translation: CSARQGGNTIYF.

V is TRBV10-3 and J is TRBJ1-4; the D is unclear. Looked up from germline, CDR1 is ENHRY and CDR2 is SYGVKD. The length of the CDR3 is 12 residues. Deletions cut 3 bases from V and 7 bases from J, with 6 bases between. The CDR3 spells CAISDGGEKLFF. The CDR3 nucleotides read TGTGCCATCAGTGATGGCGGTGAAAAACTGTTTTTT.

The CDR3 loop is CASSERGDYRGQSFF. The CDR3 coding sequence is TGTGCCAGCAGTGAAAGAGGGGACTACAGGGGGCAGTCGTTTTTT. The rearrangement links TRBV6-1 to TRBJ1-4; 9 nucleotides line up with TRBD1. Trimming removed 2 bases from V and 16 bases from J; junction bases left unmatched: 14. Looked up from germline, CDR1 is MNHNS and CDR2 is SASEGT. The length of the CDR3 is 15 residues.

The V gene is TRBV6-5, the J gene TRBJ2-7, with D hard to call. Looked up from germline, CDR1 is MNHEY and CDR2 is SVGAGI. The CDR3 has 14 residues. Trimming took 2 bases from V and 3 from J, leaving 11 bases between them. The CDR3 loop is CASSYLGANYEQYF. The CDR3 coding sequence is TGTGCCAGCAGTTACCTCGGAGCAAACTACGAGCAGTACTTC.

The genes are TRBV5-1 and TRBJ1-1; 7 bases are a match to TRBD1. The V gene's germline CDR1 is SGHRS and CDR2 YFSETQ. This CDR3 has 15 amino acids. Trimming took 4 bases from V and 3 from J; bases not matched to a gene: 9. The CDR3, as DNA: TGCGCCAGCAGCGTAGACCTCAGGGGGTACACTGAAGCTTTCTTT. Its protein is CASSVDLRGYTEAFF.

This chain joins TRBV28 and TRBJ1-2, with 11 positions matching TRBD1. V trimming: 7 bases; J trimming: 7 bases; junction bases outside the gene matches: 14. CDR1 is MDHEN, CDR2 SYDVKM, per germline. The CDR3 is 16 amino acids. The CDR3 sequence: CASTQDRGRSFGGYTF. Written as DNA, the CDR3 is TGTGCCAGCACCCAGGACAGGGGGCGCAGCTTTGGTGGCTACACCTTC.

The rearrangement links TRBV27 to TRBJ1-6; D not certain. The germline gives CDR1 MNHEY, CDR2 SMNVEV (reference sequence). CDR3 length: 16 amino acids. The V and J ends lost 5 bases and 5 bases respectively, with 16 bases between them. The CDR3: CASSPHIVDHNSPLHF. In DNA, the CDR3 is TGTGCCAGCAGTCCTCATATCGTAGATCATAATTCACCCCTCCACTTT.